The next 31 T cell receptor beta chains were all read from a single sample in a study of post-analysis software for immune sequencing data. The antigens of these receptors remain unknown. cDNA libraries of TCR beta carried unique molecular identifiers. TCRdb reprocessed the PCR reads with MiXCR, giving one entry per CDR3 protein. The sample has hundreds of thousands of distinct CDR3 sequences, approximately 53% seen once; the top ten hold approximately 4.5%. Study-level findings and limits: Higher frequency in patients than in controls was seen for roughly five TRBV segments, with TRBV5-6, TRBV5-1 and TRBV20-1 among them.

The sample was blood. These receptors came from a girl aged 5 to 17 with multiple sclerosis.

This clonotype was counted only a few times. The V call is TRBV28, the J call TRBJ2-5; D is unclear. Germline lookup yields CDR1 MDHEN and CDR2 SYDVKM. V was shortened by 8 bases and J by 0 bases, with 13 bases between the two germline ends. The CDR3 runs 14 residues. Here the CDR3 reads CASSIGQYQETQYF. The CDR3 nucleotides read TGTGCCAGCTCAATTGGGCAGTACCAAGAGACCCAGTACTTC.

This clonotype was seen a handful of times. The chain has TRBV20-1 and TRBJ2-1; TRBD1 might be the D (6 bases). This CDR3 comprises 14 residues. CDR1 is DFQATT, CDR2 SNEGSKA, per germline (reference sequence). Between the trimmed V and J ends, which lost 3 bases and 3 bases, there was a span of 12 bases. CDR3 nucleotides: TGCAGTGCTAGTCGGACAGACCTCTACAATGAGCAGTTCTTC. Translated: CSASRTDLYNEQFF.

This clonotype was picked up a small number of times. V and J are TRBV29-1 and TRBJ2-3, with D unclear. Germline CDR1 reads SQVTM; CDR2 reads ANQGSEA. V lost 0 bases and J 5 bases, leaving 12 bases between the germline ends. This CDR3 comprises 14 residues. DNA of the CDR3: TGCAGCGTTGAAGAAATCTCCAAACTAGATACGCAGTATTTT. This codes for CSVEEISKLDTQYF.

The J gene is TRBJ2-1, the V gene TRBV29-1, with unresolved D. The CDR3 sequence is 13 residues long. In germline, CDR1 is SQVTM, CDR2 ANQGSEA. Trimming took off 5 bases at V and 10 bases at J, with 18 bases between the two ends. The CDR3 DNA follows: TGCAGCGTTCGTAGATCTGGTTCCTACGAGCAGTTCTTC. This codes for CSVRRSGSYEQFF.

This clonotype was detected once. The chain joins TRBV29-1 to TRBJ2-2; TRBD2 agrees at 8 bases. The CDR3 loop spans 15 amino acids. The J segment lost 4 bases and the V segment lost 6 bases, leaving 10 bases of the junction unmatched. Looked up from germline, CDR1 is SQVTM and CDR2 is ANQGSEA. The CDR3 DNA is TGCAGCGTCGGACTAGCCGGAAACCCCACCGGGGAGCTGTTTTTT. Amino acid sequence: CSVGLAGNPTGELFF.

The chain links TRBV6-5 to TRBJ2-1, with 11 bases that match TRBD2. The CDR3 sequence is 18 residues long. J gave up 0 bases and V 2 bases, and 6 bases lay outside the gene matches. CDR1 and CDR2 from the germline V gene are MNHEY and SVGAGI. The CDR3 nucleotides read TGTGCCAGCAGTTACGGGACTAGCGGCCCAAGCTCCTACAATGAGCAGTTCTTC. Translation gives CASSYGTSGPSSYNEQFF.

The chain recombines TRBV7-9 with TRBJ1-2; 8 bases align to TRBD1. Germline V lookup: CDR1 SEHNR, CDR2 FQNEAQ (reference sequence). The CDR3 extends over 17 amino acids. Trimming cost V 1 base and J 2 bases; bases outside gene matches: 9. CDR3 residues: CASSLDLGDRGNYGYTF. CDR3 nucleotide sequence: TGTGCCAGCAGCTTAGACCTCGGCGACAGGGGAAACTATGGCTACACCTTC.

The chain carries TRBV5-6 and TRBJ2-3; the D is unclear. The CDR3 covers 16 residues. Between the trimmed V and J ends, which lost 4 bases and 0 bases, there was a span of 15 bases. The germline CDR1 and CDR2 sequences are SGHDT and YYEEEE. In DNA form, the CDR3 reads TGTGCCAGCAGCCTAAGCGTACTATCTAGCACAGATACGCAGTATTTT. It is translated as CASSLSVLSSTDTQYF.

This clonotype was seen a few times. The chain joins TRBV20-1 to TRBJ1-3; D uncertain. The CDR3 runs to 11 residues. V was shortened by 3 bases and J by 8 bases, with 8 bases between the two germline ends. CDR1 is DFQATT, CDR2 SNEGSKA, per germline (reference sequence). CDR3 bases: TGCAGTGCTAGGGTGGGAGACACCATATATTTT. Protein product: CSARVGDTIYF.

This clonotype was seen a single time. The CDR3 nucleotides read TGTGCTATTTCAGGACAGGGTAACATTAACTATGGCTACACCTTC. Translation gives CAISGQGNINYGYTF. V usage is TRBV12-5 and J usage is TRBJ1-2, with TRBD1 identical over 8 bases. The CDR3 is made up of 15 amino acids. Germline V gene sequence: CDR1 LGHNT, CDR2 FRNRAP. The V gene end was trimmed by 10 bases and the J gene end by 1 base; junction bases not matched to a gene: 11.

This clonotype was seen a handful of times. The chain joins TRBV5-1 to TRBJ2-3, with D maybe TRBD1 (5 bases). The CDR3 has 14 amino acids. V was cut by 4 bases and J by 4 bases, with 13 bases left in between. Germline lookup yields CDR1 SGHRS and CDR2 YFSETQ. The CDR3 DNA sequence: TGCGCCAGCAGCGCGGCCAGGGCATCAGATACGCAGTATTTT. Encoded protein: CASSAARASDTQYF.

This chain connects TRBV9 to TRBJ2-7; D gene ambiguous. Trimming took 3 bases from V and 5 from J, leaving 9 bases between them. The CDR3 runs 12 residues. Germline CDR1 and CDR2: SGDLS and YYNGEE. CDR3 residues: CASSGGDHEQYF. CDR3 bases: TGTGCCAGCAGCGGAGGAGACCACGAGCAGTACTTC.

V gene TRBV6-5 combines with J gene TRBJ2-7; 9 bases are shared with TRBD1. Germline V gene sequence: CDR1 MNHEY, CDR2 SVGAGI. With V trimmed by 4 bases and J by 0 bases, 7 bases remained unmatched. This CDR3 is 16 amino acids long. CDR3 DNA sequence: TGTGCCAGCAGTTCCGGGACAGGGATTAGCTCCTACGAGCAGTACTTC. Amino acid sequence: CASSSGTGISSYEQYF.

The chain recombines TRBV5-5 with TRBJ1-1; D is perhaps TRBD1 (6 bases). Trimming pared 0 bases from V and 3 bases from J, leaving 18 bases between. This CDR3 is 17 amino acids long. Germline-derived CDR1 and CDR2 are SGHKS and YYEKEE (reference sequence). The CDR3 region is CASSLAPGHRTDTEAFF. The CDR3 coding sequence is TGTGCCAGCAGCTTGGCCCCGGGACACCGGACCGACACTGAAGCTTTCTTT.

The rearrangement joins TRBV29-1 to TRBJ2-5, with D perhaps matching TRBD1 (5 bases). The DNA end is more similar to TRBJ2-7, so the J call may be wrong. Looked up from germline, CDR1 is SQVTM and CDR2 is ANQGSEA. CDR3 length: 14 residues. The CDR3 nucleotides read TGCAGCGTTGAAGAGATCCAGGGTACCTACGAGCAGTACTTC. Protein: CSVEEIQGTYEQYF.

The chain couples TRBV12-3 or TRBV12-4 to TRBJ2-1; 12 nucleotides agree with TRBD2. This CDR3 spans 17 amino acids. Unmatched junction bases numbered 8, after V lost 5 bases and J lost 3 bases. The CDR3 here is CASSPGLAGFDYNEQFF. The CDR3 nucleotides are TGTGCCAGCAGTCCCGGACTAGCGGGGTTCGACTACAATGAGCAGTTCTTC.

V and J are TRBV14 and TRBJ2-1; D gene unclear. There are 17 residues in the CDR3. Per the germline V gene, CDR1 is SGHDN and CDR2 is FVKESK. V lost 2 bases, J lost 4 bases, and 18 bases lay in between. In DNA, the CDR3 is TGTGCCAGCAGCCAATCTGGTCATCCTGTTTCTTACAATGAGCAGTTCTTC. Residues: CASSQSGHPVSYNEQFF.

This clonotype was counted only a few times. This chain connects TRBV20-1 to TRBJ2-7; D is unclear. Germline V lookup: CDR1 DFQATT, CDR2 SNEGSKA (reference sequence). The CDR3 consists of 13 residues. V lost 3 bases to trimming and J lost 1 base, with 10 bases between them. The CDR3 nucleotides are TGCAGTGCTAGGTTGGCGGATTCCTACGAGCAGTACTTC. Protein product: CSARLADSYEQYF.

This chain connects TRBV10-3 to TRBJ2-1; a weak D match, TRBD2 (5 bases). Trimming stripped 5 bases from V and 2 bases from J, with 16 bases between. The CDR3 extends over 16 amino acids. Germline V gene lookup returns CDR1 ENHRY and CDR2 SYGVKD. CDR3 nucleotide sequence: TGTGCCATCAGTCCCGAACTAGGGAGAACCTACAATGAGCAGTTCTTC. Translated, it gives CAISPELGRTYNEQFF.

V and J are TRBV4-1 and TRBJ1-1; D not resolved. There are 14 residues in the CDR3. The V gene lost 1 base and the J gene lost 3 bases, with 9 bases spanning the gap. The germline gives CDR1 MGHRA, CDR2 YSYEKL. CDR3 coding DNA: TGCGCCAGCAGCCAAGTGGGGAGGGACACTGAAGCTTTCTTT. Encoded protein: CASSQVGRDTEAFF.

This chain uses TRBV12-3 or TRBV12-4 with TRBJ1-2; TRBD1 aligns across 7 bases. After removal of 1 base from V and 8 bases from J, the junction contained 4 bases not matched to a gene. The CDR3 length is 13 residues. The CDR3 spells CASSLGAGGGYTF. DNA for the CDR3: TGTGCCAGCAGTTTAGGGGCAGGGGGAGGCTACACCTTC.

The V and J genes are TRBV3-1 and TRBJ2-7; 9 nucleotides align to TRBD2. The germline gives CDR1 LGHDT, CDR2 YNNKEL (reference sequence). J lost 4 bases, V lost 4 bases, and 11 bases had no gene match. The CDR3 extends over 16 amino acids. CDR3 loop: CASSRPGTSLNYEQYF. CDR3 in DNA: TGTGCCAGCAGCCGCCCGGGGACTAGCCTTAATTACGAGCAGTACTTC.

The chain has TRBV10-3 and TRBJ1-1; 10 bases fit TRBD1. Trimming cost V 3 bases and J 5 bases; bases outside gene matches: 12. The germline V gene has CDR1 ENHRY and CDR2 SYGVKD. The CDR3 has 17 residues. The DNA for the CDR3 is TGTGCCATCAGTGAACCGGCGGGGACAGGGGAAGGGACTGAAGCTTTCTTT. Its protein product is CAISEPAGTGEGTEAFF.

CDR3 in DNA: TGTGCCAGCAGCCCAGAGGCGGGCGCCTGGGCCTACGAGCAGTACTTC. Translating gives CASSPEAGAWAYEQYF. The chain is built from TRBV11-1 and TRBJ2-7; possibly TRBD2 for D (5 bases). Germline CDR1 is SGHAT and CDR2 is FQDESV (reference sequence). V gave up 5 bases and J gave up 2 bases, with 19 bases separating them. The CDR3 consists of 16 residues. Complete variable domain (other parts from reference TRBV11-1 and TRBJ2-7): EAEVAQSPRYKITEKSQAVAFWCDPISGHATLYWYRQILGQGPELLVQFQDESVVDDSQLPKDRFSAERLKGVDSTLKIQPAELGDSAMYLCASSPEAGAWAYEQYFGPGTRLTVT.

The chain joins TRBV7-2 to TRBJ2-7, with TRBD1 matching over 7 bases. J was trimmed by 2 bases and V by 5 bases; bases with no gene match: 9. The germline V gene has CDR1 SGHTA and CDR2 FQGNSA. The CDR3 length is 15 residues. The CDR3 sequence is CASSRRRDRAYEQYF. The CDR3 coding sequence is TGTGCCAGCAGCCGACGCCGGGACAGAGCCTACGAGCAGTACTTC.

This clonotype came up a few times. This chain joins TRBV29-1 and TRBJ2-1, with D unclear. CDR1 is SQVTM and CDR2 is ANQGSEA in the germline V gene. V dropped 0 bases and J dropped 9 bases, with 9 bases sitting between them. The CDR3 is made up of 12 amino acids. CDR3: CSVEETGSEQFF. CDR3 coding DNA: TGCAGCGTTGAAGAAACTGGCTCTGAGCAGTTCTTC.

The gene calls are TRBV20-1 and TRBJ2-2; 8 positions match TRBD1. The CDR3 loop spans 15 amino acids. CDR1 is DFQATT, CDR2 SNEGSKA, per germline (reference sequence). Trimming cost V 3 bases and J 6 bases; bases outside gene matches: 9. The chain's CDR3 is CSASPQGAGAGELFF. The CDR3 coding sequence is TGCAGTGCTAGTCCGCAGGGGGCAGGTGCCGGGGAGCTGTTTTTT.

This clonotype was detected a few times. The rearrangement joins TRBV12-3 or TRBV12-4 to TRBJ1-2; the match to TRBD1 covers 12 bases. The CDR3 totals 17 residues. V lost 4 bases and J lost 3; bases outside the gene matches: 9. CDR3 bases: TGTGCCAGCAGTTCTGTCCCGGGACAGGGGGCTGACTATGGCTACACCTTC. As protein: CASSSVPGQGADYGYTF.

This clonotype was seen more than once but under ten times. The gene calls are TRBV5-4 and TRBJ1-2; 9 nucleotides line up with TRBD1. The CDR3 covers 14 residues. V dropped 7 bases and J dropped 3; count of bases not matched to a gene: 7. From germline, CDR1 is SGHNT and CDR2 YYREEE (reference sequence). DNA for the CDR3: TGTGCCAGCGGGAAGGGACAGGGAGACTATGGCTACACCTTC. Translating it yields CASGKGQGDYGYTF. Full variable domain (remainder filled in from reference TRBV5-4 and TRBJ1-2): ETGVTQSPTHLIKTRGQQVTLRCSSQSGHNTVSWYQQALGQGPQFIFQYYREEENGRGNFPPRFSGLQFPNYSSELNVNALELDDSALYLCASGKGQGDYGYTFGSGTRLTVV.

The V call is TRBV15, the J call TRBJ2-1; D ambiguous. Germline V lookup: CDR1 LNHNV, CDR2 YYDKDF (reference sequence). The CDR3 has 14 amino acids. Trimming removed 0 bases at V and 5 bases at J, with 8 bases between. The CDR3 DNA reads as TGTGCCACCAGCAGAGATTTCGGTGACAATGAGCAGTTCTTC. It translates to CATSRDFGDNEQFF. Full variable domain (missing parts from reference TRBV15 and TRBJ2-1): DAMVIQNPRYQVTQFGKPVTLSCSQTLNHNVMYWYQQKSSQAPKLLFHYYDKDFNNEADTPDNFQSRRPNTSFCFLDIRSPGLGDTAMYLCATSRDFGDNEQFFGPGTRLTVL.

This clonotype was counted a few times. The J gene is TRBJ2-7, the V gene TRBV29-1; TRBD2 matches 10 bases. V dropped 6 bases and J dropped 2; count of bases not matched to a gene: 4. This CDR3 is 13 amino acids long. Germline CDR1 reads SQVTM; CDR2 reads ANQGSEA. This CDR3 is CSVSSGRAYEQYF. The CDR3 nucleotides are TGCAGCGTGTCCAGCGGGAGGGCCTACGAGCAGTACTTC.